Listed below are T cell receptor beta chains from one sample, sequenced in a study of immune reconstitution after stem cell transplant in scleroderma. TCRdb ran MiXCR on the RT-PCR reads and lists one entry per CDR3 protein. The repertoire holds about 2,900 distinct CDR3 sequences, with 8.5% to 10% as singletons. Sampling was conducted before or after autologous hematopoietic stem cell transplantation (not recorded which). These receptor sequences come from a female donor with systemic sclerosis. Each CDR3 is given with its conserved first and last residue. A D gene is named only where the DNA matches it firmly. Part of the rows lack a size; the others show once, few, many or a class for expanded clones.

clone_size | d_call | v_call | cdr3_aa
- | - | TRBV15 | CATSSLGRARYEQYF
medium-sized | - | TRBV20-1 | CSAPMIRADTQYF
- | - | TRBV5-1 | CASSLGQGSDTQYF
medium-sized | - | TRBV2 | CASSDWVDYGYTF
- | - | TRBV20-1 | CSARDPGGWNQPQHF
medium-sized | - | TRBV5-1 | CASSDQGNTGELFF
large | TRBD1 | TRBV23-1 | CASSQRQGAGDYEQYF
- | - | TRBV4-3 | CASSQDSLSGNTIYF
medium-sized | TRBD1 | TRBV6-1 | CASSELTGQGNSPLHF
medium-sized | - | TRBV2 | CASIRGGYYGYTF
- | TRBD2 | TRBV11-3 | CASSLNPTSGVGDEQFF
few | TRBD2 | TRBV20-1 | CSARRAPGLAATNTGELFF
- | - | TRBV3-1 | CASSRQGTDTQYF
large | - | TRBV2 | CASSEWRGDTEAFF
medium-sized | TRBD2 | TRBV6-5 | CASSYSWASGETQYF
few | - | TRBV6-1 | CASSVWAGEQYF
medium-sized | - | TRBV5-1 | CASLGQYEAFF
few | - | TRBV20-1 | CSARDGGVQPQHF
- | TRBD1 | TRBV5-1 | CASSSGQGPGNTEAFF
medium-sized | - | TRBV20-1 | CSASHRVHGELFF
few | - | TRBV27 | CASSLSGGGTEAFF
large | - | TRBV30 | CALWGPYNEQFF
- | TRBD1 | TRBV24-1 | CATSDGTGGKGYEQYF
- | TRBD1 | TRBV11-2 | CASSRRPTGGRTDTQYF
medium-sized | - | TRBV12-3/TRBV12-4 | CASSLQVNYGYTF
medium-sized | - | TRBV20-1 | CSAKKGMSYNEQFF
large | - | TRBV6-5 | CASSYRQQGNGYTF
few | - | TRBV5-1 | CASSADLGGTEAFF
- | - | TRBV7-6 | CASSLMAGDNPPLHF
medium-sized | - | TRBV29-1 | CSVGGRDSGNTIYF
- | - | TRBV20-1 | CSAIGNEQFF
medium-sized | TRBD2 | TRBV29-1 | CSVGLAGGLETQHF
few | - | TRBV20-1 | CSARDLRFTQYF
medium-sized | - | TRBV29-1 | CSVEDEEHYNEQFF
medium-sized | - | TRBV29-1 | CSAARGAPDTQYF
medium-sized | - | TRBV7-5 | CISVPEARPCHYF
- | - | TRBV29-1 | CSGQEGYEQYF
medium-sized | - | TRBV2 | CASSERGSGYTF
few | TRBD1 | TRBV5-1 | CASSPGTGKGRYEQYF
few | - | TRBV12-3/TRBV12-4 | CASNPWPGDTQYF
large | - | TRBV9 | CASSERGRGQETQYF
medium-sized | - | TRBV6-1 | CASSVDPGHNEQFF
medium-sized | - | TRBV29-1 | CSAGMDATNEKLFF
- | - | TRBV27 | CASSPQLGGTGELFF
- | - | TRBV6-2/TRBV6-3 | CASRTTGTEAFF
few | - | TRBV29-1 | CSVEDWGTKGYTF
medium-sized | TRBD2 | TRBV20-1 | CSASPSGRPYEQYF
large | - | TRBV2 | CASNLATDTQYF
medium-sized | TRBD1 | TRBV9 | CASSVGAGGGYSNQPQHF
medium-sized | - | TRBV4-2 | CASSQGDSSNQPQHF
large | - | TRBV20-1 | CSAKEGSDTEAFF
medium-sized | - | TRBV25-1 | CASSGTATYNSPLHF
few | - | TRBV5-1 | CASSSTQVNTEAFF
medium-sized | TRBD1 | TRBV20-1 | CSARSRTGLSPLHF
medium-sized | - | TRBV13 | CASSLGSRETQYF
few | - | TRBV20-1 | CSARAATNEKLFF
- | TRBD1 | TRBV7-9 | CASSLDRVVDTEAFF
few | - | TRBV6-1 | CASSDQVHNEQFF
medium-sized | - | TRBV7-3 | CASSPRRAGLATQYF
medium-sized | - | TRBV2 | CASARQTLDNSPLHF